What follows are 26 T cell receptor beta chains derived from one specimen sequenced in a study of blood T cell repertoires in COVID-19. Sequencing was performed with immunoSEQ multiplex PCR; in TCRdb, only in-frame clones are kept and a portion is missing. Here the sample spans over 45,000 clones, roughly 86% being singletons. Sequencing was performed on peripheral blood. The receptors stem from a woman at least 80 years old with acute or convalescent COVID-19.

CDR3 region: CASSQDTVPLGEAFF. The CDR3 DNA follows: TGTGCCAGCAGCCAAGATACAGTACCCTTGGGTGAAGCTTTCTTT. The chain couples TRBV14 to TRBJ1-1; D unresolved. This CDR3 region has 15 residues. The V gene lost 0 bases and the J gene lost 7 bases, with 15 bases spanning the gap. Germline assignment: CDR1 SGHDN and CDR2 FVKESK.

The J gene is TRBJ1-6, the V gene TRBV28; tentative D call: TRBD1 (5 bases). The CDR3 loop spans 17 amino acids. V was pared by 3 bases and J by 6 bases, with 18 bases between. Germline assignment: CDR1 MDHEN and CDR2 SYDVKM. The chain's CDR3 is CASSFPPIGGGNSPLHF. In DNA form, the CDR3 reads TGTGCCAGCAGTTTCCCACCCATTGGGGGGGGTAATTCACCCCTCCACTTT.

J is TRBJ1-1 and V is TRBV25-1, with D hard to call. In germline, CDR1 is MGHDK, CDR2 SYGVNS. The length of the CDR3 is 13 residues. The V and J ends lost 5 bases and 6 bases respectively, with 13 bases between them. CDR3 protein: CASSRGIGAEAFF. In DNA, the CDR3 is TGTGCCAGCAGTCGGGGAATCGGCGCTGAAGCTTTCTTT. The variable domain in full, completed from reference TRBV25-1 and TRBJ1-1, reads EADIYQTPRYLVIGTGKKITLECSQTMGHDKMYWYQQDPGMELHLIHYSYGVNSTEKGDLSSESTVSRIRTEHFPLTLESARPSHTSQYLCASSRGIGAEAFFGQGTRLTVV.

This sequence joins TRBV15 and TRBJ2-3, with D possibly matching TRBD1 (8 bases). The CDR3 runs to 16 residues. Trimming shortened V by 1 base and J by 2 bases, and 13 bases separated the two germline ends. Germline V gives CDR1 LNHNV, CDR2 YYDKDF (reference sequence). The CDR3 DNA reads as TGTGCCACCAGCAGAGGGGGGGGACAGGCCACAGATACGCAGTATTTT. Its protein product is CATSRGGGQATDTQYF.

The chain links TRBV12-3 or TRBV12-4 to TRBJ1-5, with D possibly matching TRBD1 (6 bases). V shed 4 bases and J shed 5 bases, with 9 bases lying between them. There are 13 residues in the CDR3. In DNA form, the CDR3 reads TGTGCCAGCAGTTACCCAGGGGATCAGCCCCAGCATTTT. This translates into CASSYPGDQPQHF.

The gene calls are TRBV5-1 and TRBJ2-5; 7 bases agree with TRBD1. Germline V lookup: CDR1 SGHRS, CDR2 YFSETQ. CDR3 length: 15 residues. Trimming removed 1 base from V and 0 bases from J; junction bases left unmatched: 3. The CDR3 is CASSLPGTDQETQYF. In DNA form, the CDR3 reads TGCGCCAGCAGCTTGCCCGGGACAGACCAAGAGACCCAGTACTTC.

The gene calls are TRBV5-1 and TRBJ1-2, with 10 bases lining up with TRBD1. Germline V gene sequence: CDR1 SGHRS, CDR2 YFSETQ. CDR3 size: 15 residues. J lost 6 bases, V lost 2 bases, and 7 bases had no gene match. CDR3 region: CASSLPTGGKDGYTF. CDR3 bases: TGCGCCAGCAGCTTACCGACAGGGGGCAAGGATGGCTACACCTTC.

J is TRBJ1-6 and V is TRBV7-9; 9 nucleotides agree with TRBD1. CDR1 is SEHNR, CDR2 FQNEAQ, per germline (reference sequence). The CDR3 extends over 14 amino acids. Trimming cost V 5 bases and J 10 bases; bases outside gene matches: 6. In DNA form, the CDR3 reads TGTGCCAGCAGCGACGGGACAGGGAGATCACCCCTCCACTTT. It translates to CASSDGTGRSPLHF.

The chain carries TRBV6-5 and TRBJ2-7, with D tentatively TRBD2 (6 bases). Trimming took 6 bases from V and 5 from J, leaving 20 bases between them. CDR1 is MNHEY, CDR2 SVGAGI, per germline. This CDR3 region has 15 residues. CDR3 nucleotides: TGTGCCAGCAGGGTTCAGGGAGGCGGGCTGGACGAGCAGTACTTC. Translation gives CASRVQGGGLDEQYF.

J is TRBJ1-5 and V is TRBV7-2, with D perhaps matching TRBD1 (6 bases). With 4 bases removed from V and 4 bases from J, the gap between germline ends came to 17 bases. The CDR3 contains 16 residues. The germline CDR1 and CDR2 sequences are SGHTA and FQGNSA. The CDR3 is CASSSGQGRGNQPQHF. CDR3 coding DNA: TGTGCCAGCAGCTCCGGCCAGGGGCGGGGGAATCAGCCCCAGCATTTT.

This chain links TRBV7-2 with TRBJ1-6; 8 bases are shared with TRBD1. CDR1 is SGHTA and CDR2 is FQGNSA in the germline V gene. CDR3 length equals 14 residues. J gave up 10 bases and V 6 bases, and 8 bases lay outside the gene matches. This CDR3 is CASRIDRGYSPLHF. The CDR3 region has the DNA TGTGCCAGCAGAATCGACAGGGGATACTCACCCCTCCACTTT.

This clone came up a few times. V usage is TRBV18 and J usage is TRBJ1-6; 7 nucleotides agree with TRBD1. The CDR3 sequence is 18 residues long. The V and J ends lost 6 bases and 0 bases, in that order; junction bases with no gene match: 11. From germline, CDR1 is KGHSH and CDR2 LQKENI. The CDR3: CASSSIAGGSSYNSPLHF. The CDR3 DNA is TGTGCCAGCTCTAGCATCGCAGGGGGAAGCTCCTATAATTCACCCCTCCACTTT.

This rearrangement joins TRBV7-6 to TRBJ1-1; 9 nucleotides align to TRBD1. Germline lookup yields CDR1 SGHVS and CDR2 FNYEAQ. Germline trimming cut 4 bases from V and 1 base from J; bases unmatched to any gene: 1. This CDR3 has 14 amino acids. CDR3 in amino acids: CASSWGQGNTEAFF. The CDR3 DNA reads TGTGCCAGCAGCTGGGGACAGGGGAACACTGAAGCTTTCTTT.

CDR3 nucleotide sequence: TGTGCCAGCAGCCAAGATTCCGCAGATACGCAGTATTTT. Translation gives CASSQDSADTQYF. The chain recombines TRBV3-1 (or the pseudogene TRBV3-2) with TRBJ2-3; D gene unclear. V shed 0 bases and J shed 4 bases, with 5 bases lying between them. The CDR3 covers 13 residues. Germline CDR1 is LGHDT and CDR2 is YNNKEL (reference sequence).

The chain carries TRBV5-1 and TRBJ2-2, with TRBD2 identical over 10 bases. CDR1 and CDR2 from the germline V gene are SGHRS and YFSETQ. The V and J ends lost 1 base and 4 bases, in that order; junction bases with no gene match: 4. The CDR3 sequence is 16 residues long. The CDR3 nucleotides are TGCGCCAGCAGCTTGAGGAGCGGGAGGGTCACCGGGGAGCTGTTTTTT. It is translated as CASSLRSGRVTGELFF.

This clone was recorded once. The chain has TRBV7-8 and TRBJ1-1, with D unresolved. The CDR3 extends over 13 amino acids. CDR1 and CDR2 (germline): SGHVS, FQNEAQ. V gave up 2 bases and J gave up 5 bases, with 9 bases separating them. This CDR3 is CASSLPPGTEAFF. The CDR3 DNA reads as TGTGCCAGCAGCTTACCCCCCGGGACTGAAGCTTTCTTT.

The V gene is TRBV5-1, the J gene TRBJ2-5; TRBD1 agrees at 8 bases. Germline V gives CDR1 SGHRS, CDR2 YFSETQ. Trimming removed 1 base from V and 1 base from J; junction bases left unmatched: 3. This CDR3 contains 15 residues. The CDR3 bases are TGCGCCAGCAGCTTGAACAGGGGGTCCCAAGAGACCCAGTACTTC. It translates to CASSLNRGSQETQYF.

The chain carries TRBV29-1 and TRBJ1-2; 7 nucleotides match TRBD1. The CDR3 spans 12 residues. CDR1 and CDR2 from the germline V gene are SQVTM and ANQGSEA. V shed 7 bases and J 5 bases; nucleotides not matched to a gene: 7. The DNA of the CDR3 is TGCAGCGCCATGACAGGGACTTATGGCTACACCTTC. Residues: CSAMTGTYGYTF.

The V gene is TRBV3-1 (or the pseudogene TRBV3-2), the J gene TRBJ2-2; tentatively, D is TRBD1 (9 bases). Germline V CDR1 and CDR2: LGHDT, YNNKEL (reference sequence). The CDR3 has 17 residues. Deletions cut 2 bases from V and 4 bases from J, with 17 bases between. Here the CDR3 DNA reads TGTGCCAGCAGCCAACGCGGGGGGACAGGGATCACCGGGGAGCTGTTTTTT. Protein: CASSQRGGTGITGELFF.

Written as DNA, the CDR3 is TGTGCCAGTAGTCCGCAGGACAGGGGTAAAGGAGGCAATGAGCAGTTCTTC. Encoded protein: CASSPQDRGKGGNEQFF. The chain carries TRBV19 and TRBJ2-1, with 9 positions matching TRBD1. CDR3 length: 17 residues. V dropped 5 bases and J dropped 6; count of bases not matched to a gene: 14. The germline CDR1 and CDR2 sequences are LNHDA and SQIVND (reference sequence).

V usage is TRBV6-5 and J usage is TRBJ1-3; no clear D gene. Germline V gene lookup returns CDR1 MNHEY and CDR2 SVGAGI. V dropped 6 bases and J dropped 0 bases, with 12 bases sitting between them. The CDR3 runs 15 residues. CDR3 amino acids: CASSVHYNSGNTIYF. In DNA, the CDR3 is TGTGCCAGCAGCGTCCACTACAACTCTGGAAACACCATATATTTT.

This clone came up once. V is TRBV7-2 and J is TRBJ2-3; D might be TRBD1 (5 bases). CDR3 size: 14 residues. Trimming removed 2 bases from V and 1 base from J, with 7 bases in between. Germline assignment: CDR1 SGHTA and CDR2 FQGNSA. Here the CDR3 DNA reads TGTGCCAGCAGCTTACAGGGTGGCACAGATACGCAGTATTTT. Translation gives CASSLQGGTDTQYF.

This chain joins TRBV6-5 and TRBJ2-2; D gene uncertain. V was clipped by 6 bases and J by 5 bases, with 10 bases between them. The CDR3 loop spans 13 amino acids. Germline V gene lookup returns CDR1 MNHEY and CDR2 SVGAGI. CDR3 DNA sequence: TGTGCCAGCAGGACAACTGCGACCGGGGAGCTGTTTTTT. Its protein product is CASRTTATGELFF.

This clone appeared once. The V gene is TRBV15, the J gene TRBJ1-1; D not resolved. Germline V gene data show CDR1 as LNHNV and CDR2 as YYDKDF (reference sequence). The CDR3 extends over 13 amino acids. The ends were cut back, 3 bases at V and 3 bases at J, with 8 bases in the middle. CDR3 protein: CATSSDTHTEAFF. The CDR3 nucleotides read TGTGCCACCAGCAGTGACACCCACACTGAAGCTTTCTTT.

The rearrangement joins TRBV14 to TRBJ1-3; no reliable D call. The CDR3 is 16 amino acids. Per the germline V gene, CDR1 is SGHDN and CDR2 is FVKESK. Trimming removed 1 base from V and 4 bases from J, with 14 bases in between. CDR3 sequence reads: CASSQVAGGSGNTIYF. The CDR3 region has the DNA TGTGCCAGCAGCCAAGTTGCGGGAGGATCGGGAAACACCATATATTTT.

The rearrangement uses TRBV11-2 and TRBJ2-3; TRBD2 agrees at 14 bases. The germline V gene has CDR1 SGHAT and CDR2 FQNNGV. Losses at the gene ends were 5 bases for V and 4 bases for J; bases not matched to a gene: 14. This CDR3 has 19 amino acids. The CDR3 reads CASSDGTSGSVVQADTQYF. CDR3 DNA sequence: TGTGCCAGCAGCGACGGGACTAGCGGGAGTGTAGTTCAGGCAGATACGCAGTATTTT.